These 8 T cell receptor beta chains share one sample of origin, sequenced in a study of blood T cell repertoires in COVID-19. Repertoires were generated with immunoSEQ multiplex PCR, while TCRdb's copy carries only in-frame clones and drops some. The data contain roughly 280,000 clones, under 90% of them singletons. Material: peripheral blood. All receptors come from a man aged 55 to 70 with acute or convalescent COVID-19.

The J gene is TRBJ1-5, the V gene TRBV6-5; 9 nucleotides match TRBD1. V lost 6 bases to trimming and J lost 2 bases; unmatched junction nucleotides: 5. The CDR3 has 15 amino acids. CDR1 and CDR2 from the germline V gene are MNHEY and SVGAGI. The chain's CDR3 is CASRVQGAGNQPQHF. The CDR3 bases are TGTGCCAGCAGAGTACAGGGGGCTGGCAATCAGCCCCAGCATTTT.

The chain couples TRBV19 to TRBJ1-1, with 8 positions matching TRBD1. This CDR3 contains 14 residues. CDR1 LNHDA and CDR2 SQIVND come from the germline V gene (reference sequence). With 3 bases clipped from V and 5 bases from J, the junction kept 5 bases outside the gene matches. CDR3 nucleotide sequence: TGTGCCAGTAGTATGACAGGGGCGAAAACTGAAGCTTTCTTT. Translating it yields CASSMTGAKTEAFF.

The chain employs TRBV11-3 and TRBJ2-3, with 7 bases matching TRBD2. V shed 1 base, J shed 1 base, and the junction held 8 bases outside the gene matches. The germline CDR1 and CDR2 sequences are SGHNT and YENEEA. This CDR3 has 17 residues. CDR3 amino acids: CASSLGGGAGRTDTQYF. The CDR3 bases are TGTGCCAGCAGCTTAGGGGGAGGAGCGGGGCGCACAGATACGCAGTATTTT.

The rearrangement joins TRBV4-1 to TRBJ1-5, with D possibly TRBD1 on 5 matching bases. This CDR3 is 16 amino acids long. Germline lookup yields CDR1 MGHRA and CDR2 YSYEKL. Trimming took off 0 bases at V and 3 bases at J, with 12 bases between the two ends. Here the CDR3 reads CASSQDPGVINQPQHF. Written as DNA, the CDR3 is TGCGCCAGCAGCCAAGATCCGGGGGTGATCAATCAGCCCCAGCATTTT.

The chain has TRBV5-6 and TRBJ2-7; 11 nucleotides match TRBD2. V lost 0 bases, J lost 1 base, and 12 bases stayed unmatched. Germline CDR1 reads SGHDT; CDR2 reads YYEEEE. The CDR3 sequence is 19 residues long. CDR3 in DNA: TGTGCCAGCAGCTTGGCAAATAGGGTACTAGCGGGAGTATCCTACGAGCAGTACTTC. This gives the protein CASSLANRVLAGVSYEQYF. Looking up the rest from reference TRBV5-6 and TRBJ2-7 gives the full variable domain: DAGVTQSPTHLIKTRGQQVTLRCSPKSGHDTVSWYQQALGQGPQFIFQYYEEEERQRGNFPDRFSGHQFPNYSSELNVNALLLGDSALYLCASSLANRVLAGVSYEQYFGPGTRLTVT.

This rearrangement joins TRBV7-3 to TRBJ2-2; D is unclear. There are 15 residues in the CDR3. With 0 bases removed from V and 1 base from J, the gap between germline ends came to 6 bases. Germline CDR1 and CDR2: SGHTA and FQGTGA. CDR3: CASSLTQLNTGELFF. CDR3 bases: TGTGCCAGCAGCTTAACACAGCTGAACACCGGGGAGCTGTTTTTT.

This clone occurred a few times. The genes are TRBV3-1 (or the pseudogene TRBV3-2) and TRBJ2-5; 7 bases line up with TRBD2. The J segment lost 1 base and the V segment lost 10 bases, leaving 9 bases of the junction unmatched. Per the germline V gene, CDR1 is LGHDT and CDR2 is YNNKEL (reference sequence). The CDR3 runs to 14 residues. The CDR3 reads CAKKRASGQETQYF. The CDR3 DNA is TGTGCCAAAAAGCGGGCTAGCGGCCAAGAGACCCAGTACTTC.

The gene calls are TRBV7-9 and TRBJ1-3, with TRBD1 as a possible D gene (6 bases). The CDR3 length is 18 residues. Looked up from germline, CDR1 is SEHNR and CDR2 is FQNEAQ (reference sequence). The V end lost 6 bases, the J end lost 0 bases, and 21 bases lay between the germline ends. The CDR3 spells CASRPTGHSLSSGNTIYF. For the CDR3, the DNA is TGTGCCAGCAGACCTACGGGACACTCACTAAGCTCTGGAAACACCATATATTTT. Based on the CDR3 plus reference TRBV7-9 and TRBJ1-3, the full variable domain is DTGVSQNPRHKITKRGQNVTFRCDPISEHNRLYWYRQTLGQGPEFLTYFQNEAQLEKSRLLSDRFSAERPKGSFSTLEIQRTEQGDSAMYLCASRPTGHSLSSGNTIYFGEGSWLTVV.